Listed below are T cell receptor beta chains from one sample, sequenced in a study of blood T cell repertoires in COVID-19. Libraries were prepared by immunoSEQ multiplex PCR; TCRdb keeps only in-frame clonotypes and omits some of them. The sample lists 200,000 or so clones; about nine tenths were seen once. The material sequenced was peripheral blood. These receptor sequences come from a man aged 80 or over with acute or convalescent COVID-19. Each CDR3 is given with its conserved first and last residue. A D gene is named only where the DNA matches it firmly. Rows may omit the clone size; those that give it use once, few, many or a size class.

j_gene | abundance | d_gene | v_gene | CDR3aa | CDR3nt
TRBJ2-7 | . | TRBD1 | TRBV6-1 | CASSEYRQGPYEQYF | TGTGCCAGCAGTGAATACAGACAGGGGCCCTACGAGCAGTACTTC
TRBJ1-2 | . | . | TRBV7-9 | CASSSQGTIGGYTF | TGTGCCAGCAGCTCACAGGGAACCATAGGGGGCTACACCTTC
TRBJ2-2 | . | TRBD2 | TRBV3-1/TRBV3-2 | CASSHPAGSGSAGELFF | TGTGCCAGCAGCCACCCCGCGGGTAGCGGGAGTGCCGGGGAGCTGTTTTTT
TRBJ1-1 | few | . | TRBV28 | CASSLGGGNTEAFF | TGTGCCAGCAGTTTAGGGGGGGGTAACACTGAAGCTTTCTTT
TRBJ2-3 | . | . | TRBV9 | CASSRTGTDTQYF | TGTGCCAGCAGCCGGACTGGCACAGATACGCAGTATTTT
TRBJ1-4 | few | . | TRBV7-2 | CASSLQGPNEKLFF | TGTGCCAGCAGCCTACAGGGCCCTAATGAAAAACTGTTTTTT
TRBJ2-1 | . | TRBD2 | TRBV24-1 | CATSDPGTSGSSYNEQFF | TGTGCCACCAGTGACCCCGGGACTAGCGGGAGCTCCTACAATGAGCAGTTCTTC
TRBJ2-3 | once | TRBD2 | TRBV3-1/TRBV3-2 | CASSQAGTSFTDTQYF | TGTGCCAGCAGCCAAGCCGGGACTAGCTTCACAGATACGCAGTATTTT
TRBJ2-1 | once | TRBD1 | TRBV9 | CASSVVGQGANEQFF | TGTGCCAGCAGCGTAGTGGGACAGGGAGCGAATGAGCAGTTCTTC
TRBJ1-1 | . | TRBD1 | TRBV27 | CASRIRGIDNTEAFF | TGTGCCAGCAGAATCAGGGGGATCGATAACACTGAAGCTTTCTTT
TRBJ2-5 | few | . | TRBV5-1 | CASSGGQIQETQYF | TGCGCCAGCAGCGGAGGACAGATCCAAGAGACCCAGTACTTC
TRBJ2-2 | once | TRBD1 | TRBV10-3 | CAIRSGQIVTGELFF | TGTGCCATCAGGTCGGGACAGATAGTTACCGGGGAGCTGTTTTTT
TRBJ1-1 | . | . | TRBV10-3 | CATRWGDTEAFF | TGTGCCACCCGTTGGGGGGACACTGAAGCTTTCTTT
TRBJ2-2 | . | TRBD2 | TRBV5-5 | CASSLGLAGGPNTGELFF | TGTGCCAGCAGCTTGGGACTAGCGGGAGGCCCGAACACCGGGGAGCTGTTTTTT
TRBJ2-5 | few | . | TRBV19 | CASSIGNSGQETQYF | TGTGCCAGTAGTATAGGGAATAGCGGACAAGAGACCCAGTACTTC
TRBJ1-5 | . | . | TRBV4-2 | CASSPLQGINQPQHF | TGTGCCAGCAGCCCACTTCAGGGGATCAATCAGCCCCAGCATTTT
TRBJ2-7 | . | . | TRBV6-6 | CASSRGLLYSYEQYF | TGTGCCAGCAGTCGGGGACTTCTTTACTCCTACGAGCAGTACTTC
TRBJ1-5 | . | . | TRBV12-3/TRBV12-4 | CASRQGLNQPQHF | TGTGCCAGCAGACAGGGTTTGAATCAGCCCCAGCATTTT
TRBJ2-2 | . | . | TRBV7-9 | CASTQFNTGELFF | TGTGCCAGCACACAGTTTAACACCGGGGAGCTGTTTTTT
TRBJ2-1 | . | . | TRBV5-6 | CASSLDRGADYNEQFF | TGTGCCAGCAGCTTGGATAGGGGCGCGGACTACAATGAGCAGTTCTTC
TRBJ1-2 | . | TRBD1 | TRBV25-1 | CASSSQTGRGVNYGYTF | TGTGCCAGCAGTTCCCAGACAGGGAGAGGTGTTAACTATGGCTACACCTTC
TRBJ2-7 | medium-sized | TRBD1 | TRBV9 | CASSDGDRGSYEQYF | TGTGCCAGCAGCGATGGGGACAGGGGGAGCTACGAGCAGTACTTC
TRBJ2-1 | once | . | TRBV10-2 | CASTNGLLQDEQFF | TGCGCCAGCACCAATGGACTACTTCAAGATGAGCAGTTCTTC
TRBJ2-3 | . | . | TRBV5-1 | CASSLGGVLPWDTQYF | TGCGCCAGCAGCTTGGGGGGCGTCCTCCCTTGGGATACGCAGTATTTT
TRBJ1-4 | . | TRBD1 | TRBV4-1 | CASSEQTGGRGEKLFF | TGCGCCAGCAGCGAACAGACAGGGGGCCGTGGTGAAAAACTGTTTTTT
TRBJ1-3 | once | . | TRBV6-1 | CASSERGNTIYF | TGTGCCAGCAGTGAGCGAGGAAACACCATATATTTT
TRBJ2-7 | . | TRBD1 | TRBV24-1 | CATSGKRGQEAYEQYF | TGTGCCACCAGTGGGAAAAGGGGACAGGAGGCCTACGAGCAGTACTTC
TRBJ1-1 | . | . | TRBV25-1 | CASNYNEGAEAFF | TGTGCCAGCAATTATAACGAGGGCGCTGAAGCTTTCTTT
TRBJ2-1 | . | TRBD2 | TRBV7-8 | CASSQRGLAGSNEQFF | TGTGCCAGCAGCCAACGTGGACTAGCGGGCTCCAATGAGCAGTTCTTC
TRBJ2-3 | . | TRBD2 | TRBV7-2 | CASNTAGGADTQYF | TGTGCCAGCAATACAGCGGGAGGAGCGGATACGCAGTATTTT
TRBJ1-5 | . | TRBD1 | TRBV19 | CASSIQGAYPQHF | TGTGCCAGTAGTATCCAGGGGGCATACCCCCAGCATTTT
TRBJ2-5 | . | TRBD1 | TRBV29-1 | CSVARGRRGLQETQYF | TGCAGCGTCGCCAGGGGGCGGAGGGGCCTCCAAGAGACCCAGTACTTC
TRBJ1-1 | once | . | TRBV7-8 | CASSSGQRFLEAFF | TGTGCCAGCAGCTCGGGACAAAGGTTTCTTGAAGCTTTCTTT
TRBJ2-3 | few | TRBD2 | TRBV10-3 | CAISDSGLAGGTDTQYF | TGTGCCATCAGTGATTCAGGACTAGCGGGAGGCACAGATACGCAGTATTTT
TRBJ1-4 | . | . | TRBV5-1 | CASSVNRDATNEKLFF | TGCGCCAGCAGCGTCAATCGGGATGCAACTAATGAAAAACTGTTTTTT
TRBJ2-1 | . | TRBD1 | TRBV7-2 | CASSLTGSHSYNEQFF | TGTGCCAGCAGCTTGACAGGGTCGCACTCCTACAATGAGCAGTTCTTC
TRBJ2-3 | . | . | TRBV30 | CAWGRGLTDTQYF | TGTGCCTGGGGTCGCGGCTTGACAGATACGCAGTATTTT
TRBJ2-2 | . | . | TRBV9 | CASSPPNTGELFF | TGTGCCAGCAGCCCTCCGAACACCGGGGAGCTGTTTTTT
TRBJ2-7 | . | TRBD2 | TRBV29-1 | CSVEVAGVAYEQYF | TGCAGCGTTGAAGTGGCGGGAGTTGCCTACGAGCAGTACTTC
TRBJ2-2 | . | TRBD2 | TRBV11-3 | CASSLSPSSAGGTGELFF | TGTGCCAGCAGCTTAAGCCCATCTTCCGCGGGGGGCACCGGGGAGCTGTTTTTT
TRBJ1-1 | . | . | TRBV19 | CASSIYPGLNTEAFF | TGTGCCAGTAGTATTTATCCAGGCTTGAACACTGAAGCTTTCTTT
TRBJ2-7 | . | TRBD2 | TRBV19 | CASSFYGLARGNEQYF | TGTGCCAGTAGTTTCTACGGACTAGCCCGAGGTAACGAGCAGTACTTC
TRBJ1-1 | . | TRBD1 | TRBV5-4 | CASSLAGTGVAEAFF | TGTGCCAGCAGCTTGGCCGGGACAGGGGTCGCTGAAGCTTTCTTT
TRBJ1-1 | few | TRBD1 | TRBV6-5 | CASRTGVRTWAFF | TGTGCCAGCAGGACAGGGGTAAGAACGTGGGCTTTCTTT
TRBJ2-1 | . | TRBD2 | TRBV7-3 | CASSLPLGASGRGAHNEQFF | TGTGCCAGCAGCTTACCCCTCGGGGCTAGCGGGAGGGGGGCCCACAATGAGCAGTTCTTC
TRBJ2-7 | . | TRBD1 | TRBV12-3/TRBV12-4 | CASSFLGGREQYF | TGTGCCAGCAGTTTCCTAGGGGGCAGGGAGCAGTACTTC
TRBJ1-3 | . | . | TRBV10-3 | CAITAGGNTIYF | TGTGCCATCACCGCTGGAGGGAACACCATATATTTT
TRBJ2-2 | . | . | TRBV6-5 | CASSAGTTNTGELFF | TGTGCCAGCAGCGCTGGGACAACGAACACCGGGGAGCTGTTTTTT
TRBJ1-2 | . | . | TRBV28 | CASSLNPTDIYGYTF | TGTGCCAGCAGTCTAAACCCGACAGACATCTATGGCTACACCTTC
TRBJ2-3 | . | TRBD1 | TRBV5-4 | CASSSDRGVKDTQYF | TGTGCCAGCAGCTCGGACAGGGGGGTTAAGGATACGCAGTATTTT
TRBJ1-2 | . | . | TRBV12-3/TRBV12-4 | CASSLREVYGYTF | TGTGCCAGCAGTTTAAGGGAGGTCTATGGCTACACCTTC
TRBJ1-4 | . | . | TRBV6-1 | CASSEAVGPGEKLFF | TGTGCCAGCAGTGAAGCGGTTGGGCCCGGTGAAAAACTGTTTTTT
TRBJ1-6 | . | . | TRBV28 | CASSPGGANSPLHF | TGTGCCAGCAGTCCTGGGGGGGCAAATTCACCCCTCCACTTT
TRBJ2-1 | . | TRBD2 | TRBV24-1 | CATGRTSGRVNEQFF | TGTGCCACCGGGAGAACTAGCGGGAGGGTAAATGAGCAGTTCTTC